Following are 5 T cell receptor beta chains from one sample sequenced in a study of CD8+CD57+ T cells in acquired aplastic anemia. TCR beta VDJ combinations and CDR3 sequences were profiled from genomic DNA. TCRdb processed the reads anew with MiXCR; each CDR3 protein has one entry. The repertoire consists of some 150,000 distinct CDR3 sequences, with 71% occurring once and the leading ten covering 45% to 60%. Patients sequenced had flow cytometry evidence of CD8+CD57+ cell expansion. Sample: sorted CD4+, CD8+, or CD8+CD57+ T cells (not recorded which) from PBMCs. The receptor set was obtained from a human donor with aplastic anemia.

This rearrangement joins TRBV7-2 to TRBJ2-7; D gene unclear. The CDR3 contains 12 residues. Germline CDR1 and CDR2: SGHTA and FQGNSA. Trimming took off 2 bases at V and 4 bases at J, with 6 bases between the two ends. The CDR3 DNA reads TGTGCCAGCAGCTTAATACCTTACGAGCAGTACTTC. Translated, it gives CASSLIPYEQYF.

The chain links TRBV19 to TRBJ1-2, with D possibly TRBD1 on 5 matching bases. Trimming took 3 bases from V and 6 from J, leaving 20 bases between them. The V gene's germline CDR1 is LNHDA and CDR2 SQIVND (reference sequence). The CDR3 spans 16 residues. CDR3 DNA sequence: TGTGCCAGTAGTATGGGCGTCTTGGGGGAATGGGATGGCTACACCTTC. It is translated as CASSMGVLGEWDGYTF.

This clonotype was detected a few times. The chain uses TRBV7-9 and TRBJ2-1, with 8 bases fitting TRBD1. Germline CDR1 reads SEHNR; CDR2 reads FQNEAQ (reference sequence). Losses at the gene ends were 3 bases for V and 5 bases for J; bases not matched to a gene: 0. This CDR3 region has 13 residues. The DNA of the CDR3 is TGTGCCAGCAGCTTGGACAGGGACAATGAGCAGTTCTTC. Translating gives CASSLDRDNEQFF.

The rearrangement uses TRBV20-1 and TRBJ2-7, with 13 bases lining up with TRBD2. V trimming: 6 bases; J trimming: 7 bases; junction bases outside the gene matches: 9. Germline V lookup: CDR1 DFQATT, CDR2 SNEGSKA (reference sequence). This CDR3 comprises 14 residues. DNA of the CDR3: TGCAGTGCACCACTAGCGGGAGGGTTGCGAGAGCAGTACTTC. Translated, it gives CSAPLAGGLREQYF.

This clonotype was observed a single time. The V gene is TRBV5-1, the J gene TRBJ2-5; 9 bases align to TRBD1. The CDR3 sequence is 14 residues long. Per germline, CDR1 SGHRS and CDR2 YFSETQ. V was clipped by 4 bases and J by 5 bases; unmatched bases: 6. CDR3 protein: CASSRTGGVETQYF. The CDR3 DNA sequence: TGCGCCAGCAGCCGTACAGGGGGCGTGGAGACCCAGTACTTC.